Sequencing of this TCR beta chain was carried out in a study of cytomegalovirus exposure and HLA in healthy donors. Overall study context: HLA-typed donors were the source of around 87 million unique TCRs, which an early data release held.

The study ran its PCR with 60 Vbeta and 13 Jbeta primers. Method: immunoSEQ multiplex PCR; TCRdb's copy keeps in-frame clones and lacks some. The sample lists around 150,000 clones; about two thirds were seen once. Remarks on this clone: Distinct nucleotide sequences in the sample also encode this CDR3.

Germline V gene data show CDR1 as SGDLS and CDR2 as YYNGEE. V lost 4 bases, J lost 5 bases, and 7 bases stayed unmatched. The CDR3 consists of 15 residues. The sequence was obtained from a woman between 40 and 55 years old in good health and CMV-seronegative. Sequencing was done on a sample of PBMCs. The chain joins TRBV9 to TRBJ2-3; 10 positions match TRBD2. This chain's CDR3 is CASSFSGGPGDTQYF. CDR3 nucleotides: TGTGCCAGCAGCTTTAGCGGGGGGCCCGGAGATACGCAGTATTTT.